This T cell receptor (beta chain) comes out of a study of graft-versus-host responses after intestinal transplantation. On the study more broadly: All recipients were given anti-thymocyte globulin induction, and tacrolimus and steroids were then administered for around three years. The study's findings and limits: GvH clones detected in recipient marrow included some appearing first in ileum or blood. Circulating GvH clones peaking coincided with falling HvG clones soon after transplant.

Sequencing used immunoSEQ multiplex PCR; TCRdb keeps in-frame clones, though not all of them. The top ten clones hold over 0.8% of a sample with around 24,000 clones, roughly 78% of them seen once. With respect to this clone: Its antigen is undetermined.

Sequencing was performed on unstimulated CD8+ T cells sorted from spleen or lymph node cells, taken before transplant. The origin of this receptor is a human donor who was the organ donor for an intestinal transplant.

CDR3 residues: CASSPAINEQFF. CDR3 bases: TGTGCCAGCAGCCCGGCCATTAATGAGCAGTTCTTC. V usage is TRBV5-6 and J usage is TRBJ2-1; D gene ambiguous. The V gene's germline CDR1 is SGHDT and CDR2 YYEEEE. CDR3 size: 12 residues. Between the trimmed V and J ends, which lost 4 bases and 7 bases, there was a span of 9 bases.